This is a list of T cell receptor beta chains from one sample in a study of blood T cell repertoires in COVID-19. TCRdb's copy holds only in-frame clones and misses some; the assay was immunoSEQ multiplex PCR. This table has over 200,000 clones, around 78% appearing once. The source material was peripheral blood. The receptors stem from a woman aged 70-85 years with active or convalescent COVID-19. Each CDR3 is given with its conserved first and last residue. D genes are given only for firm matches. Clone size is shown for a subset of rows, as once, few, many or a class of expanded clone.

size	V	D	J	CDR3	DNA
-	TRBV5-1	-	TRBJ2-7	CASSLVPENYLEQYF	TGCGCCAGCAGCTTGGTCCCGGAGAACTATTTGGAGCAGTACTTC
-	TRBV5-1	-	TRBJ2-5	CASSLGSQETQYF	TGCGCCAGCAGCTTGGGGAGTCAAGAGACCCAGTACTTC
-	TRBV29-1	TRBD2	TRBJ2-7	CSVGGLAGAYEQYF	TGCAGCGTGGGGGGACTAGCGGGAGCCTACGAGCAGTACTTC
-	TRBV6-5	-	TRBJ1-1	CASSYGPGSDTEAFF	TGTGCCAGCAGTTACGGCCCAGGGTCGGACACTGAAGCTTTCTTT
-	TRBV9	-	TRBJ2-2	CASSVELDGELFF	TGTGCCAGCAGCGTAGAACTTGACGGGGAGCTGTTTTTT
-	TRBV3-1/TRBV3-2	TRBD1	TRBJ2-2	CASSQTGTSTGELFF	TGTGCCAGCAGCCAGACAGGGACGAGCACCGGGGAGCTGTTTTTT
-	TRBV7-3	TRBD2	TRBJ2-5	CASSPQSGGAETQYF	TGTGCCAGCAGTCCTCAGAGCGGGGGGGCGGAGACCCAGTACTTC
-	TRBV27	-	TRBJ2-1	CASFTPTVYDEQFF	TGTGCCAGCTTCACACCGACAGTTTACGATGAGCAGTTCTTC
-	TRBV3-1/TRBV3-2	TRBD2	TRBJ2-5	CASTPGTSGRETQYF	TGTGCCAGCACCCCCGGGACTAGCGGGAGAGAGACCCAGTACTTC
-	TRBV5-8	-	TRBJ2-7	CASSPLGGNYEQYF	TGTGCCAGCAGCCCGTTGGGAGGCAATTACGAGCAGTACTTC
-	TRBV19	-	TRBJ2-1	CASSLNPGYGEQFF	TGTGCCAGTAGTTTAAACCCAGGATACGGTGAGCAGTTCTTC
few	TRBV27	TRBD2	TRBJ2-3	CASSLSMAGGSDTQYF	TGTGCCAGCAGTTTATCTATGGCGGGAGGCTCAGATACGCAGTATTTT
-	TRBV5-4	-	TRBJ2-2	CASSLAAENTGELFF	TGTGCCAGCAGCTTAGCAGCGGAGAACACCGGGGAGCTGTTTTTT
-	TRBV18	-	TRBJ2-2	CASSPRQDRAGELFF	TGTGCCAGCTCACCACGGCAAGACAGAGCCGGGGAGCTGTTTTTT
-	TRBV18	-	TRBJ2-1	CASSPSGNEQFF	TGTGCCAGCTCCCCCAGCGGGAATGAGCAGTTCTTC
-	TRBV30	TRBD1	TRBJ1-2	CAWTKTGDGGYTF	TGTGCCTGGACCAAAACAGGGGACGGTGGCTACACCTTC
-	TRBV28	TRBD1	TRBJ2-7	CASSLSGTGAYEQYF	TGTGCCAGCAGTCTTTCCGGGACAGGGGCCTACGAGCAGTACTTC
once	TRBV6-2/TRBV6-3	TRBD2	TRBJ2-7	CASSSGQGREGRYEQYF	TGTGCCAGCAGTTCCGGCCAGGGGCGGGAGGGCCGCTACGAGCAGTACTTC
-	TRBV5-1	-	TRBJ2-3	CASSPGSRYLTDTQYF	TGCGCCAGCAGCCCAGGTTCCCGCTATCTCACAGATACGCAGTATTTT
-	TRBV10-3	TRBD2	TRBJ2-3	CAIGRDRTDTQYF	TGTGCCATCGGGAGGGATCGCACAGATACGCAGTATTTT
-	TRBV19	-	TRBJ1-6	CASNGGVYNSPLHF	TGTGCCAGTAACGGGGGAGTTTATAATTCACCCCTCCACTTT
-	TRBV14	TRBD2	TRBJ2-3	CASSRGLAGSTDTQYF	TGTGCCAGCAGCAGGGGACTAGCGGGGAGCACAGATACGCAGTATTTT
-	TRBV19	TRBD2	TRBJ2-1	CASSLREDEQFF	TGTGCCAGTAGCCTCCGGGAGGATGAGCAGTTCTTC
-	TRBV11-3	TRBD2	TRBJ2-1	CASSATSEAYNEQFF	TGTGCCAGCAGCGCAACTAGCGAAGCTTACAATGAGCAGTTCTTC
-	TRBV6-6	TRBD2	TRBJ2-2	CASSRDGGLAENTGELFF	TGTGCCAGCAGTCGGGACGGCGGACTAGCGGAGAACACCGGGGAGCTGTTTTTT
-	TRBV5-4	-	TRBJ2-5	CASSLDGEETQYF	TGTGCCAGCAGCTTGGACGGTGAAGAGACCCAGTACTTC
-	TRBV5-1	-	TRBJ1-2	CASSLERDGQSPLYGYTF	TGCGCCAGCAGCTTGGAACGGGACGGACAGTCGCCTCTATATGGCTACACCTTC
-	TRBV9	TRBD2	TRBJ2-1	CASSVGPAGYNEQFF	TGTGCCAGCAGCGTAGGCCCAGCGGGGTACAATGAGCAGTTCTTC
-	TRBV19	TRBD1	TRBJ2-7	CASSLGQVNSYEQYF	TGTGCCAGTAGCTTGGGACAGGTCAACTCCTACGAGCAGTACTTC
once	TRBV2	-	TRBJ1-5	CASSATDNQPQHF	TGTGCCAGCAGTGCGACAGACAATCAGCCCCAGCATTTT
once	TRBV2	-	TRBJ2-2	CASSQGQSYTGELFF	TGTGCCAGCAGCCAAGGACAGTCCTACACCGGGGAGCTGTTTTTT
-	TRBV2	TRBD1	TRBJ1-5	CASMNRGGQPQHF	TGTGCCAGCATGAACAGGGGCGGACAGCCCCAGCATTTT
-	TRBV5-1	-	TRBJ2-3	CASSWRSGTGLFGGSTDTQYF	TGCGCCAGCAGCTGGAGGAGTGGAACGGGACTTTTCGGAGGAAGCACAGATACGCAGTATTTT
-	TRBV10-3	TRBD1	TRBJ1-2	CAITIEGAGYTF	TGTGCCATCACCATCGAGGGGGCTGGCTACACCTTC
few	TRBV3-1/TRBV3-2	TRBD1	TRBJ1-5	CASSRDRDQPQHF	TGTGCCAGCAGCCGCGACAGGGATCAGCCCCAGCATTTT
-	TRBV6-5	-	TRBJ2-6	CASSYSPTGANVLTF	TGTGCCAGCAGCTACTCCCCAACTGGGGCCAACGTCCTGACTTTC
-	TRBV19	-	TRBJ2-3	CASSMADTQYF	TGTGCCAGTAGTATGGCCGATACGCAGTATTTT
-	TRBV18	-	TRBJ1-4	CASSPPPLGEKLFF	TGTGCCAGCTCACCGCCCCCTCTCGGGGAAAAACTGTTTTTT
-	TRBV7-9	TRBD1	TRBJ1-4	CASSFGQGEEKLFF	TGTGCCAGCAGCTTCGGACAGGGTGAGGAAAAACTGTTTTTT
once	TRBV11-2	TRBD1	TRBJ1-1	CASSGDRNTEAFF	TGTGCCAGCAGCGGGGACAGAAACACTGAAGCTTTCTTT